Following are 21 T cell receptor beta chains from one sample sequenced in a study of blood T cell repertoires in COVID-19. Libraries were prepared by immunoSEQ multiplex PCR; TCRdb keeps only in-frame clonotypes and omits some of them. Of some 150,000 clones detected, approximately 90% appear once; the ten largest clones hold 2% to 3%. The sequenced material came from peripheral blood. These receptors were obtained from a woman aged 70-85 years with acute or convalescent COVID-19.

The V call is TRBV18, the J call TRBJ1-1, with 7 bases lining up with TRBD1. CDR3 length: 14 amino acids. V trimming: 3 bases; J trimming: 2 bases; junction bases outside the gene matches: 3. Germline-derived CDR1 and CDR2 are KGHSH and LQKENI. CDR3 residues: CASSPDRVNTEAFF. The CDR3 region has the DNA TGTGCCAGCTCACCCGACAGGGTTAACACTGAAGCTTTCTTT.

About this clone: Other DNA sequences in the sample encode the same CDR3. The V call is TRBV5-1, the J call TRBJ1-5; D is perhaps TRBD1 (5 bases). The ends were cut back, 0 bases at V and 1 base at J, with 8 bases in the middle. In germline, CDR1 is SGHRS, CDR2 YFSETQ. This CDR3 is 15 amino acids long. The CDR3 sequence: CASSLAGGSNQPQHF. CDR3 bases: TGCGCCAGCAGCTTGGCGGGGGGAAGCAATCAGCCCCAGCATTTT.

This chain links TRBV5-4 with TRBJ2-5, with a tentative D call TRBD1 (5 bases). The germline V gene encodes CDR1 SGHNT and CDR2 YYREEE (reference sequence). The CDR3 is 14 amino acids. V lost 4 bases and J 1 base, leaving 11 bases between the germline ends. The CDR3, as DNA: TGTGCCAGCAGCACTACAGGCCTCCAAGAGACCCAGTACTTC. It codes for CASSTTGLQETQYF.

This chain connects TRBV19 to TRBJ1-3, with D unresolved. The germline CDR1 and CDR2 sequences are LNHDA and SQIVND (reference sequence). This CDR3 contains 15 residues. Deletions cut 6 bases from V and 0 bases from J, with 12 bases between. The CDR3 here is CASRPATGSGNTIYF. The CDR3 DNA follows: TGTGCCAGTAGACCCGCGACTGGCTCTGGAAACACCATATATTTT.

This clone has a handful of counts. This chain links TRBV6-5 with TRBJ2-1; unclear D gene. Trimming removed 0 bases from V and 0 bases from J, with 9 bases in between. Germline V gene data show CDR1 as MNHEY and CDR2 as SVGAGI. This CDR3 spans 16 amino acids. The CDR3 nucleotides are TGTGCCAGCAGTTACTCGTACCCGAGCTCCTACAATGAGCAGTTCTTC. It codes for CASSYSYPSSYNEQFF.

The chain uses TRBV5-1 and TRBJ1-2; 8 positions agree with TRBD1. Trimming took 1 base from V and 2 from J; bases not matched to a gene: 7. From germline, CDR1 is SGHRS and CDR2 YFSETQ. The CDR3 totals 16 residues. The CDR3, as DNA: TGCGCCAGCAGCTTGTTCATGGGACAGGCAAACTATGGCTACACCTTC. It yields the protein CASSLFMGQANYGYTF.

This clone has just one count. The V and J genes are TRBV10-3 and TRBJ1-1; 7 nucleotides align to TRBD1. In germline, CDR1 is ENHRY, CDR2 SYGVKD. This CDR3 has 13 residues. Germline trimming cut 3 bases from V and 11 bases from J; bases unmatched to any gene: 9. The CDR3 protein is CAISEFAGGYAFF. The CDR3 DNA reads TGTGCCATCAGTGAATTTGCAGGGGGGTATGCTTTCTTT.

CDR3 in DNA: TGTGCCAGCAGTTTCCTACCGGGACAGGGGAGGGAAAAACTGTTTTTT. Protein product: CASSFLPGQGREKLFF. The rearrangement joins TRBV7-9 to TRBJ1-4; 10 bases fit TRBD1. CDR1 SEHNR and CDR2 FQNEAQ come from the germline V gene (reference sequence). Trimming cost V 6 bases and J 8 bases; bases outside gene matches: 12. This CDR3 spans 16 amino acids.

The CDR3 nucleotides read TGTGCCAGCAGTTACGTGGGGGGTCGGGGCTACACCTTC. Protein sequence: CASSYVGGRGYTF. The chain joins TRBV6-5 to TRBJ1-2, with D perhaps TRBD1 (5 bases). The V gene's germline CDR1 is MNHEY and CDR2 SVGAGI. This CDR3 region has 13 residues. With 2 bases removed from V and 8 bases from J, the gap between germline ends came to 12 bases.

The chain carries TRBV9 and TRBJ2-3; 13 positions match TRBD2. This CDR3 contains 16 residues. Losses at the gene ends were 3 bases for V and 9 bases for J; bases not matched to a gene: 10. CDR1 and CDR2 (germline): SGDLS, YYNGEE. The CDR3 here is CASSAGTSGASGTQYF. The CDR3 DNA sequence: TGTGCCAGCAGCGCCGGGACTAGCGGGGCCTCGGGAACGCAGTATTTT.

The chain is built from TRBV7-2 and TRBJ2-2; 7 bases fit TRBD1. The CDR3 contains 15 residues. Germline V CDR1 and CDR2: SGHTA, FQGNSA. Trimming at V came to 7 bases and at J to 3 bases, leaving 8 bases not matched to a gene. CDR3 sequence: CASKVWTGHTGELFF. Here the CDR3 DNA reads TGTGCCAGCAAGGTTTGGACAGGCCACACCGGGGAGCTGTTTTTT.

The chain is built from TRBV11-2 and TRBJ1-6; 7 bases fit TRBD1. The germline CDR1 and CDR2 sequences are SGHAT and FQNNGV. This CDR3 spans 17 amino acids. V lost 4 bases to trimming and J lost 6 bases; unmatched junction nucleotides: 12. The CDR3 DNA follows: TGTGCCAGCAGCTCCTTGACAGGGTTACTTGGTAATTCACCCCTCCACTTT. Residues: CASSSLTGLLGNSPLHF. Supplemented by reference TRBV11-2 and TRBJ1-6, the full variable domain reads EAGVAQSPRYKIIEKRQSVAFWCNPISGHATLYWYQQILGQGPKLLIQFQNNGVVDDSQLPKDRFSAERLKGVDSTLKIQPAKLEDSAVYLCASSSLTGLLGNSPLHFGNGTRLTVT.

The chain has TRBV13 and TRBJ1-2; TRBD1 matches at 7 bases. Looked up from germline, CDR1 is PRHDT and CDR2 is FYEKMQ (reference sequence). Trimming removed 4 bases from V and 5 bases from J; junction bases left unmatched: 10. The CDR3 sequence is 15 residues long. CDR3 in DNA: TGTGCCAGCAGCTCCTATGACAGGGTGGAATATGGCTACACCTTC. It translates to CASSSYDRVEYGYTF. The whole variable domain, filled in from reference TRBV13 and TRBJ1-2, reads AAGVIQSPRHLIKEKRETATLKCYPIPRHDTVYWYQQGPGQDPQFLISFYEKMQSDKGSIPDRFSAQQFSDYHSELNMSSLELGDSALYFCASSSYDRVEYGYTFGSGTRLTVV.

The rearrangement joins TRBV7-2 to TRBJ1-5, with D tentatively TRBD1 (6 bases). CDR3 length: 15 amino acids. Germline CDR1 reads SGHTA; CDR2 reads FQGNSA. The V gene lost 5 bases and the J gene lost 4 bases, with 15 bases spanning the gap. The chain's CDR3 is CASSPYGQSNQPQHF. Written as DNA, the CDR3 is TGTGCCAGCAGCCCGTACGGACAGTCGAATCAGCCCCAGCATTTT.

The J gene is TRBJ1-2, the V gene TRBV3-1 (or the pseudogene TRBV3-2); maybe TRBD1 (5 bases). Germline CDR1 LGHDT, CDR2 YNNKEL (reference sequence). This CDR3 is built from 14 residues. V was cut by 1 base and J by 1 base, with 7 bases left in between. The CDR3 DNA reads TGTGCCAGCAGCCAAGCGGACATTAACTATGGCTACACCTTC. Amino acid sequence: CASSQADINYGYTF.

The chain uses TRBV5-1 and TRBJ1-1; 8 positions agree with TRBD1. The V and J ends lost 0 bases and 4 bases, in that order; junction bases with no gene match: 2. The CDR3 is 14 residues long. Per germline, CDR1 SGHRS and CDR2 YFSETQ. CDR3 region: CASSLARGPTEAFF. As DNA, the CDR3 is TGCGCCAGCAGCTTGGCCAGGGGGCCCACTGAAGCTTTCTTT.

The chain uses TRBV6-2 or TRBV6-3 and TRBJ2-4, with D uncertain. The CDR3 has 16 amino acids. Trimming took 5 bases from V and 0 from J, leaving 14 bases between them. Germline CDR1 reads MNHEY; CDR2 reads SVGEGT. CDR3 sequence (DNA): TGTGCCAGCAGTCCAGACAAGTTAATAGCCAAAAACATTCAGTACTTC. It yields the protein CASSPDKLIAKNIQYF.

The J gene is TRBJ1-2, the V gene TRBV10-1, with 7 bases fitting TRBD1. The germline CDR1 and CDR2 sequences are WNHNN and SYGVQD (reference sequence). The CDR3 totals 13 residues. V gave up 6 bases and J gave up 3 bases; unmatched junction bases: 4. CDR3 in amino acids: CASSRDRDYGYTF. The CDR3, as DNA: TGCGCCAGCAGCCGGGACAGAGACTATGGCTACACCTTC.

The chain employs TRBV19 and TRBJ1-6, with D possibly being TRBD1 (5 bases). Trimming pared 5 bases from V and 10 bases from J, leaving 15 bases between. This CDR3 has 14 residues. Germline CDR1 LNHDA, CDR2 SQIVND (reference sequence). The CDR3 reads CASSPGGWLSPLHF. The CDR3 DNA reads as TGTGCCAGTAGTCCGGGGGGGTGGCTCTCACCCCTCCACTTT.

The V gene is TRBV10-3, the J gene TRBJ1-4; D is ambiguous. The CDR3 consists of 14 residues. Trimming took off 4 bases at V and 7 bases at J, with 13 bases between the two ends. Germline V gene lookup returns CDR1 ENHRY and CDR2 SYGVKD. The DNA for the CDR3 is TGTGCCATCAGTGCTGGAGGGAAGGTTGAAAAACTGTTTTTT. It encodes CAISAGGKVEKLFF.

This chain joins TRBV28 and TRBJ1-6, with 8 bases lining up with TRBD1. The CDR3 contains 15 residues. The J segment lost 6 bases and the V segment lost 5 bases, leaving 6 bases of the junction unmatched. Germline CDR1 is MDHEN and CDR2 is SYDVKM. The CDR3 DNA reads TGTGCCAGCAGTCCAGCAGGGGGCAGTAATTCACCCCTCCACTTT. It encodes CASSPAGGSNSPLHF.